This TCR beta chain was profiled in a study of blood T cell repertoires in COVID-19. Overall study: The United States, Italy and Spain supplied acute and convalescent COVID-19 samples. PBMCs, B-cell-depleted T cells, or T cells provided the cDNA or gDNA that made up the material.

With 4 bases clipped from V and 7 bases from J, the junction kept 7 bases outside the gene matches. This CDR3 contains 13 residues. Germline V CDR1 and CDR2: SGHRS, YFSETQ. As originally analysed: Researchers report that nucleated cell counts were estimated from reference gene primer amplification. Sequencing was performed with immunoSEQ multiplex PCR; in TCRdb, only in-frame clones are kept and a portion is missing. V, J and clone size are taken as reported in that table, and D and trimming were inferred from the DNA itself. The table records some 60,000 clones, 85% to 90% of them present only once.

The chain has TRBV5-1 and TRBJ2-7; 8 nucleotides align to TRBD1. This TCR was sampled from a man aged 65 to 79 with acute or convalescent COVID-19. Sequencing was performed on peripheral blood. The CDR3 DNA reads TGCGCCAGCAGCCTGACAGGGGTGGGGGAGCAGTACTTC. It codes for CASSLTGVGEQYF.